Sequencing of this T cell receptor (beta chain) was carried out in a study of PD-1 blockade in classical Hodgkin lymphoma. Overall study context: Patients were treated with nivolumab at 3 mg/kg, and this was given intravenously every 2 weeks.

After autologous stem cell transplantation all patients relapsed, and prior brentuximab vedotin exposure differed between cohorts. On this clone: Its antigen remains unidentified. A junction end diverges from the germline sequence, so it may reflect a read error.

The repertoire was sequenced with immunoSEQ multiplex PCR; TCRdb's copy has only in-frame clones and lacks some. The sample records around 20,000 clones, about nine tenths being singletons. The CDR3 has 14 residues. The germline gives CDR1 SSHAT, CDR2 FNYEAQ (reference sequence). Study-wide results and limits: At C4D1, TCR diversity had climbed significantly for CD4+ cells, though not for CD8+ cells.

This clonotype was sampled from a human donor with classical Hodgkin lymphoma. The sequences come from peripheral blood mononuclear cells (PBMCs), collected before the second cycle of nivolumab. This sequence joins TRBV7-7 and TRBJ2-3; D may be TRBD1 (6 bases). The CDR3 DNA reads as TGTGCTAGCAGCTTAGACAGGAGCACAGATACGCAGTATTTT. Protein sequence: CASSLDRSTDTQYF.